This T cell receptor beta chain was retrieved from a study of blood T cell repertoires in COVID-19. Across the whole study: The origin of the acute and convalescent COVID-19 samples was the United States, Italy and Spain. T cells, B-cell-depleted T cells, or PBMCs supplied cDNA or gDNA.

In the authors' methods: Amplification of reference gene primers was used by the study to estimate nucleated cell counts. Profiling relied on immunoSEQ multiplex PCR, and the TCRdb table lists in-frame clones only, not all of them. That table furnishes V, J and clone size, whereas the DNA furnished D and trimming. The sample carries about 140,000 clones, roughly 88% recorded once. This receptor was taken from an older woman with acute or convalescent COVID-19. The material sequenced was peripheral blood.

The CDR3 DNA reads as TGTGCCAGCTCACCGTCCAGGGAGGGAGGTACTGAAGCTTTCTTT. Translating it yields CASSPSREGGTEAFF. The V and J genes are TRBV18 and TRBJ1-1; D might be TRBD1 (5 bases). Trimming cost V 3 bases and J 5 bases, with 16 bases left between them. This CDR3 spans 15 amino acids. Germline CDR1 reads KGHSH; CDR2 reads LQKENI.